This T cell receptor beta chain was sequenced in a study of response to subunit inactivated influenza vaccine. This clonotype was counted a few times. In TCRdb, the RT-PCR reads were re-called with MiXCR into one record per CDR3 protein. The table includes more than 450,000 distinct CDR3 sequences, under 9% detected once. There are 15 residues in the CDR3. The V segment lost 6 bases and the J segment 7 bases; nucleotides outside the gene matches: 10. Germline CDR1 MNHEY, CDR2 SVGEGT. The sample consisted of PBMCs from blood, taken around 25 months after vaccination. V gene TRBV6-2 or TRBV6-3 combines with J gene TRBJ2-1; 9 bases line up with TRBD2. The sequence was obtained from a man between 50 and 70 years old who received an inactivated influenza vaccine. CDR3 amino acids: CASRQSGRPGNEQFF. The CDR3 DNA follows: TGTGCCAGCAGACAGAGCGGGAGGCCTGGAAATGAGCAGTTCTTC.